This T cell receptor (beta chain) was sequenced for a study of blood T cell repertoires in COVID-19 (dated by TCRdb to 2018 to 2020). A note on the overall study: Samples covering the acute and convalescent phases of COVID-19 were provided by collaborators in the United States, Italy and Spain. The prospective study material was composed of cDNA or gDNA derived from T cells, B-cell-depleted T cells, or PBMCs. Subjects who had been exposed to COVID-19, were actively infected with it, or had recovered from it provided the deeply sampled blood TCRbeta repertoires that made up the dataset. A freely available public database, intended as a resource for researchers studying the immune response to SARS-CoV-2, is where the repertoires were released. Samples were obtained from the ongoing ImmuneRACE study (first 160 participants) and from over 1,000 subjects provided by 6 global collaborators. Sample metadata almost always included a de-identified subject ID, COVID-19 status, age in years and sex. Where available, HLA class I and class II types were taken from metadata supplied by the sample provider and were not determined by assay-based typing.

Per the germline V gene (reference sequence), LGHDT is the CDR1 and YNNKEL is the CDR2. The CDR3 runs 16 residues from the cysteine to the phenylalanine. The entry retains the CDR3 DNA only, 48 bases that are in frame from base 1. Clipping removes 6 bases from V and 4 bases from J, with 9 as the unmatched junction base count. TCRbeta CDR3 regions were amplified from genomic DNA by means of the immunoSEQ Assay, a bias-controlled multiplex PCR. From the authors' description of their analysis: Nucleated cell counts per sample were estimated from amplification of reference gene primers within the assay. To quantify the absolute abundance of each unique TCRbeta CDR3 rearrangement, sequence reads were collapsed and filtered. For each sample, productive Simpson clonality was calculated as the square root of Simpson's diversity index over productive rearrangements. What TCRdb holds here is the immuneACCESS table cut down to in-frame rearrangements. Part of the clones is not present; checked against another copy, under half of the missing clones reflect an unresolved V gene, and the others are unexplained. V and J calls and clone size are copied from that table; D and trimming were computed from the DNA. The sample table lists about 200,000 clones, around 86% of them with a count of one. The ten top clones hold around 8% of the sample.

Overall results and qualifications from the work: How much clinical and demographic metadata was included differed by source and by participant, and the metadata was provided uncurated.

This clone was counted a single time. Its recognized antigen is unknown. One base away there is no much larger clone; base qualities are not given. One collaborating source in Seattle enrolled patients while the patients were actively infected and followed the patients over time throughout the course of disease. Collaborating institutions collected whole blood in K2EDTA tubes following their own protocols. For TCRbeta analysis, collaborator samples were shipped as frozen whole blood, as isolated PBMCs, or as DNA extracted from either sample type. This sequence was found in a woman over 75 with COVID-19, enrolled during active disease. The V gene is TRBV3-1 (or the pseudogene TRBV3-2) and the J gene is TRBJ2-2; the junction holds 9 bases that match TRBD2. Sequencing was performed on peripheral blood. The sequenced DNA: TGTGCCAGCAGTCACTTAGCGGGGGCGGGCACCGGGGAGCTGTTTTTT. Translated, this gives CASSHLAGAGTGELFF.